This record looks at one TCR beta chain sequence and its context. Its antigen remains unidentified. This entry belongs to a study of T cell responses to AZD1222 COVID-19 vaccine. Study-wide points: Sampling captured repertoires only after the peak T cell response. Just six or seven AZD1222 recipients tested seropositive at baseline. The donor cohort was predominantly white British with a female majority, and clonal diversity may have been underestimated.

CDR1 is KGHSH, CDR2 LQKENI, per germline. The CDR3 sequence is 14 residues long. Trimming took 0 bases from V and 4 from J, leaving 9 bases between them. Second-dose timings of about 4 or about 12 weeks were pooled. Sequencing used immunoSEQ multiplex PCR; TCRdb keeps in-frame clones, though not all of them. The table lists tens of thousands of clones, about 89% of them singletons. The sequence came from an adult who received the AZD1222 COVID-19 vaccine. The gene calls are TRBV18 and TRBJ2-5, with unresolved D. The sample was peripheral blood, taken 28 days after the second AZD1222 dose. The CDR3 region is CASSPPASRETQYF. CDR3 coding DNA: TGTGCCAGCTCACCACCCGCCAGCCGAGAGACCCAGTACTTC.